This is a list of T cell receptor beta chains from one sample in a study of blood T cell repertoires in COVID-19. Only in-frame clones appear in the TCRdb table, and some are missing; sequencing was by immunoSEQ multiplex PCR. The sample contains roughly 410,000 clones, 70% to 90% of which appear only once. Sequencing was done on a sample of peripheral blood. These receptors came from a woman aged 40 to 50 with COVID-19, enrolled during active disease. Each CDR3 is given without its conserved first and last residue.

v_call,j_call,cdr3_aa
TRBV5-4,TRBJ1-2,ASSLTPVSFIQGGYT
TRBV19,TRBJ1-2,ASSIFDAGAGGGYT
TRBV9,TRBJ1-1,ASSGGGGHTEAF
TRBV18,TRBJ2-2,ASSRSLGQETTGELF
TRBV2,TRBJ2-3,ASSGGDSGGSDTQY
TRBV19,TRBJ1-5,ASSTDRGGQPQH
TRBV7-9,TRBJ1-5,ASSLKGGSQPQH
TRBV6-5,TRBJ1-1,ASRLMRQPSEAF
TRBV7-8,TRBJ2-6,ASSLESQVPWWGANVLT
TRBV7-9,TRBJ1-2,ASSAQGRAQGYT
TRBV19,TRBJ1-1,ASSNPRGAENTEAF
TRBV7-6,TRBJ2-2,ASSLAVWSSGRIGELF
TRBV13,TRBJ2-1,ASSFRFGTGDNEQF
TRBV28,TRBJ2-7,ASSGADRGHTYEQY
TRBV27,TRBJ1-5,ASSLSGTGGKGNQPQH
TRBV27,TRBJ2-3,ASSFLKRPGTDLYRDFPTDTQY
TRBV28,TRBJ1-1,ASSFPGQGSTVGSNTEAF
TRBV5-1,TRBJ2-7,ASSTVGFFYEQY
TRBV5-1,TRBJ2-1,ASLVGAGGPNEQF
TRBV18,TRBJ2-5,ASSPLSRHTETQY
TRBV5-1,TRBJ2-3,ASGRGGGSTDTQY
TRBV7-2,TRBJ1-6,ASSLSFSRTGVNSPLH
TRBV6-4,TRBJ2-3,ASSTGTSGGADTQY
TRBV9,TRBJ1-1,ASTSGTGDMNTEAF
TRBV27,TRBJ2-7,ASRGTVEQY
TRBV28,TRBJ1-1,ASTLGQMNTEAF
TRBV10-3,TRBJ1-1,AISEWQMNTEAF
TRBV29-1,TRBJ1-5,SAVEKSNQPQH
TRBV19,TRBJ1-5,ASQLGTVHSNQPQH
TRBV6-2/TRBV6-3,TRBJ2-7,ATSYRGTGGYEQY
TRBV7-8,TRBJ1-4,ASSSGQGVATATNEKLF
TRBV6-5,TRBJ2-5,ASSSNLHREETQY
TRBV7-9,TRBJ1-2,ASSLRLGRDKKEQHGYT
TRBV13,TRBJ1-4,ASSLVPPYDRPNEKLF
TRBV18,TRBJ1-4,ASSPARTGGAKGEKLF
TRBV28,TRBJ2-5,ASSKSVGGAETQY
TRBV27,TRBJ2-1,ASSSSGGSYNEQF
TRBV9,TRBJ1-3,ASSALGNTIY
TRBV6-5,TRBJ2-2,ASSYSGESDTGELF
TRBV21-1,TRBJ1-6,ASTPRESNSPLH
TRBV7-6,TRBJ1-1,ASSFHLATVGDTEAF
TRBV19,TRBJ2-5,ASSRERPGTARETQY
TRBV7-9,TRBJ1-3,ASSPEGTGEAGNTIY
TRBV7-2,TRBJ1-5,ASSPDRGRNQPQH
TRBV28,TRBJ1-2,ASSFRGGENGYT
TRBV7-8,TRBJ1-3,ASSLVGVDSGNTIY
TRBV30,TRBJ1-1,AWTRAGNTEAF